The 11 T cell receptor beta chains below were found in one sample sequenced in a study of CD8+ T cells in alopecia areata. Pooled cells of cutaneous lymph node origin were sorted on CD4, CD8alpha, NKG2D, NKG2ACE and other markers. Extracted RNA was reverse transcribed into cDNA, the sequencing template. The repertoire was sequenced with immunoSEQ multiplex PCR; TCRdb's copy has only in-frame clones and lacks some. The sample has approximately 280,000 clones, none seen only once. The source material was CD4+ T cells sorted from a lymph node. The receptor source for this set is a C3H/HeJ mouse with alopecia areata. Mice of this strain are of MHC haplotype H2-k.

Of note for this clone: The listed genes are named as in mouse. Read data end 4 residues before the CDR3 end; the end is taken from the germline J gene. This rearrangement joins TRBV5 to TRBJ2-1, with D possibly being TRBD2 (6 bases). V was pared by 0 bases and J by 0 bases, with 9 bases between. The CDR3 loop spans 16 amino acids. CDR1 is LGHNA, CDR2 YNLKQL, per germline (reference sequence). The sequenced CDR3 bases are TGTGCCAGCAGCCAAGATTGGGGACTTAACTATGCT. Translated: CASSQDWGLNYA. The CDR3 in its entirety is CASSQDWGLNYAEQFF.

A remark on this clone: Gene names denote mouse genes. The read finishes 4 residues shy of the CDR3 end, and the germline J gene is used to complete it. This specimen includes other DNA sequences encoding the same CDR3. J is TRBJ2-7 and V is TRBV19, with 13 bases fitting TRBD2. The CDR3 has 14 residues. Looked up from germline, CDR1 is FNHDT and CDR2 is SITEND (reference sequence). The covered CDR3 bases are TGTGCCAGCATCCCGGGACTGGGGGGGTAT. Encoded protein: CASIPGLGGY. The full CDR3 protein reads CASIPGLGGYEQYF.

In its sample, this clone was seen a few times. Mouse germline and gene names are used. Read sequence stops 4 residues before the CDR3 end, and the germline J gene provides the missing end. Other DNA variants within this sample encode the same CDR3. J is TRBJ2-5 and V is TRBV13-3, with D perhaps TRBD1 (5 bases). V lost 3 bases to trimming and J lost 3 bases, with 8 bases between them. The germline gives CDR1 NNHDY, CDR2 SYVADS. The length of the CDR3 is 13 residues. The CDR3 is CASSGTTQDTQYF. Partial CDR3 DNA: TGTGCCAGCAGTGGGACAACACAAGAC.

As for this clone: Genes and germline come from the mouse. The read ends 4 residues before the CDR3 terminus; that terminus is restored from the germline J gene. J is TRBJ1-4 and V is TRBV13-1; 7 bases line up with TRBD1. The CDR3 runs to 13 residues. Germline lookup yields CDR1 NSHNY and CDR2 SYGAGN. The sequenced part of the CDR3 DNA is TGTGCCAGCAGTGGTCACAGGGGCGAA. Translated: CASSGHRGE. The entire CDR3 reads CASSGHRGERLFF. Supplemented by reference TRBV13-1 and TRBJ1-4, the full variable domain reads EAAVTQSPRNKVTVTGGNVTLSCRQTNSHNYMYWYRQDTGHGLRLIHYSYGAGNLRIGDVPDGYKATRTTQEDFFLLLELASPSQTSLYFCASSGHRGERLFFGHGTKLSVL.

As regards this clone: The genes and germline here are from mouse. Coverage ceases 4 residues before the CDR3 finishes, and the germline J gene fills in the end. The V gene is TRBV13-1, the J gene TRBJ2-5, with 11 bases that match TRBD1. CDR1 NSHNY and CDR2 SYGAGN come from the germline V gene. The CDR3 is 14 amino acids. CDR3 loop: CASSVDRGRDTQYF. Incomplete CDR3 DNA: TGTGCCAGCAGTGTGGACAGGGGGCGAGAC.

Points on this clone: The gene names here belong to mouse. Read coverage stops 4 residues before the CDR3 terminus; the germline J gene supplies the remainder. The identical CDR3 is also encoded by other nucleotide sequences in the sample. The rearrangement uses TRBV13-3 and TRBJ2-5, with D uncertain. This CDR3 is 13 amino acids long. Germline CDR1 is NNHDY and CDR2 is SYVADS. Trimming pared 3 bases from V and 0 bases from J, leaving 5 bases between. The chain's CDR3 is CASSAVNQDTQYF. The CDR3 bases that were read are TGTGCCAGCAGTGCAGTTAACCAAGAC.

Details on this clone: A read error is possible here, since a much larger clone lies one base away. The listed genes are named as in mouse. Incomplete CDR3 DNA: TGTGCCAGCAGGGACACCTATGCT. This translates into CASRDTYA. The full-length CDR3 reads as CASRDTYAEQFF. The chain is built from TRBV5 and TRBJ2-1, with a weak D call TRBD1 (5 bases). The sequenced fragment ends 4 residues before the CDR3 boundary, so the rest is inferred from the germline J gene. This CDR3 has 12 residues. Trimming removed 6 bases at V and 3 bases at J, with 6 bases between. Per the germline V gene, CDR1 is LGHNA and CDR2 is YNLKQL (reference sequence).

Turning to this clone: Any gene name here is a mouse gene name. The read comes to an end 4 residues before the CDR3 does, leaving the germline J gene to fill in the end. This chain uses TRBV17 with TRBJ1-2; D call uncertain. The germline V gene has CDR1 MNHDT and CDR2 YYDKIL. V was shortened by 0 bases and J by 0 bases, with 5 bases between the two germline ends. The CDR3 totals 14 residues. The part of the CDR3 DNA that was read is TGTGCTAGCAGTAGAGATTGGGCAAACTCC. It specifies CASSRDWANS. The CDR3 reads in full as CASSRDWANSDYTF.

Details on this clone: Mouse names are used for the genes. This CDR3 is CASSLRDWGGDYTF. The sequenced CDR3 bases are TGTGCCAGCAGCCTCCGGGACTGGGGGGGC. The chain links TRBV5 to TRBJ1-2, with D maybe TRBD1 (5 bases). The read terminates 4 residues ahead of where the CDR3 ends, so the germline J gene completes it. Per the germline V gene, CDR1 is LGHNA and CDR2 is YNLKQL (reference sequence). This CDR3 region has 14 residues.

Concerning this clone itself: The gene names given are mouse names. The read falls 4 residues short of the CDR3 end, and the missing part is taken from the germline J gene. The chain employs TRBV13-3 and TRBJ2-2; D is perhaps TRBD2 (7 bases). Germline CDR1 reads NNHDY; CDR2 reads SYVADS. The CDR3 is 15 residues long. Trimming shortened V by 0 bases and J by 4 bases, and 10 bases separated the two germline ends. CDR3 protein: CASSDVGGGTGQLYF. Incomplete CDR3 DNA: TGTGCCAGCAGTGATGTGGGGGGCGGCACCGGG.

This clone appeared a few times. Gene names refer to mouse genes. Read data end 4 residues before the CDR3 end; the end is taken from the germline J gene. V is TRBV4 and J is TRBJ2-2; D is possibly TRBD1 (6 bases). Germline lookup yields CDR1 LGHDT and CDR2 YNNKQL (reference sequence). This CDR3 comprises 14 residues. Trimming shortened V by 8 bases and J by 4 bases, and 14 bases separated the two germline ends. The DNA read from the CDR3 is TGTGCCAGCGGATACAGGGAGGGCACCGGG. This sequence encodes CASGYREGTG. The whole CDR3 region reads CASGYREGTGQLYF.